The T cell receptor (beta chain) under discussion was sequenced for a study of T-cell memory formation after mild COVID-19. Study-level information: Largely donor-specific sequence clusters came from a couple of donors. Study-wide points: While clones contracting from day 15 to 85 were balanced between CD4 and CD8, later expanders leaned CD4+.

About this clonotype itself: The target antigen is unknown.

Each CDR3 protein gets one entry after TCRdb re-called the 5' RACE reads with MiXCR. The sample consists of about 290,000 distinct CDR3 sequences, around a sixth of them appearing once. V was shortened by 1 base and J by 2 bases, with 10 bases between the two germline ends. CDR3 length equals 15 residues. Per germline, CDR1 LGHDT and CDR2 YNNKEL (reference sequence). This clonotype was sampled from a man in his late teens or twenties who had mild COVID-19 (a few samples of this study predate the infection). Cell type and time point are not known. The gene calls are TRBV3-1 and TRBJ2-3, with D perhaps TRBD2 (6 bases). What was sequenced was PBMCs or a T cell subset sorted from them (not recorded which). CDR3 amino acids: CASSQGGVLTDTQYF. CDR3 DNA: TGTGCCAGCAGCCAAGGGGGGGTACTCACAGATACGCAGTATTTT.